Listed below are T cell receptor beta chains from one sample, sequenced in a study of molecular identifiers for immune sequencing clone quantification. TCRdb ran MiXCR on the PCR reads and lists one entry per CDR3 protein. The profile covers more than 300,000 distinct CDR3 sequences, with around 21% appearing a single time and roughly 0.8% taken by the ten largest. Material for sequencing was naive CD8+ T cells from blood, with Jurkat cell RNA spiked in. The receptors originated from a human donor in good health. Some libraries in this study had Jurkat cell RNA spiked in. Each CDR3 is given with its conserved first and last residue. The D gene is left open where the match is weak. A row's size may be missing; if present it is once, few, many or a size class.

V,J,D,size,CDR3,DNA
TRBV7-9,TRBJ1-5,-,-,CASSSSRGSQPQHF,TGTGCCAGCAGCTCCAGCAGGGGAAGTCAGCCCCAGCATTTT
TRBV2,TRBJ1-5,-,many,CASSEAQQVHQPQHF,TGTGCCAGCAGTGAAGCGCAACAGGTTCATCAGCCCCAGCATTTT
TRBV4-3,TRBJ1-4,-,many,CASSQDPPGAGEKLFF,TGCGCCAGCAGCCAAGACCCTCCGGGGGCCGGCGAAAAACTGTTTTTT
TRBV6-5,TRBJ2-7,-,many,CASSYSGPTTYEQYF,TGTGCCAGCAGTTACTCGGGACCAACCACCTACGAGCAGTACTTC
TRBV6-1,TRBJ2-6,TRBD1,few,CASSEGQGAWGANVLTF,TGTGCCAGCAGTGAGGGACAGGGGGCTTGGGGGGCCAACGTCCTGACTTTC
TRBV27,TRBJ2-2,TRBD2,-,CASSNLGLAGGPAGELFF,TGTGCCAGCAGTAACCTCGGACTAGCGGGGGGGCCGGCGGGGGAGCTGTTTTTT
TRBV19,TRBJ2-7,-,few,CAFYPRGYYEQYF,TGTGCCTTCTACCCCAGGGGCTACTACGAGCAGTACTTC
TRBV6-2/TRBV6-3,TRBJ2-3,-,many,CASSYVVATGDTQYF,TGTGCCAGCAGTTACGTCGTAGCCACGGGGGATACGCAGTATTTT
TRBV7-2,TRBJ2-7,TRBD2,many,CASSFGGGAMEQYF,TGTGCCAGCAGCTTTGGCGGGGGGGCAATGGAGCAGTACTTC
TRBV27,TRBJ2-7,-,many,CASSLRGTAKYEQYF,TGTGCCAGCAGTCTACGCGGGACAGCTAAGTACGAGCAGTACTTC
TRBV29-1,TRBJ2-1,-,many,CSAEVLGNEQFF,TGCAGCGCTGAGGTCCTAGGGAATGAGCAGTTCTTC
TRBV6-5,TRBJ2-1,-,many,CASSRLPLGDGRANEQFF,TGTGCCAGCAGCCGACTCCCACTAGGGGACGGACGGGCGAATGAGCAGTTCTTC
TRBV5-1,TRBJ1-1,-,-,CASSGGGQGSEAFF,TGCGCCAGCAGCGGGGGGGGGCAAGGGTCTGAAGCTTTCTTT
TRBV9,TRBJ1-3,-,few,CASSVGGGFNSGNTIYF,TGTGCCAGCAGCGTAGGCGGGGGGTTCAACTCTGGAAACACCATATATTTT
TRBV9,TRBJ2-3,-,many,CASSTLTGPSADTQYF,TGTGCCAGCAGCACCCTCACGGGCCCTTCGGCAGATACGCAGTATTTT
TRBV12-3/TRBV12-4,TRBJ2-5,-,many,CASSNLSGTQYF,TGTGCCAGCAGTAACCTCTCCGGGACCCAGTACTTC
TRBV3-2,TRBJ2-7,-,many,CASSQGTENYEQYF,TGTGCCAGCAGCCAAGGGACTGAAAACTACGAGCAGTACTTC
TRBV29-1,TRBJ1-1,-,many,CSVEIMNTEAFF,TGCAGCGTGGAGATTATGAACACTGAAGCTTTCTTT
TRBV10-3,TRBJ2-7,TRBD1,few,CAISEPGTGHYEQYF,TGTGCCATCAGTGAGCCCGGGACAGGACACTACGAGCAGTACTTC
TRBV16,TRBJ1-1,TRBD1,few,CASSQTTGGLNTEAFF,TGTGCCAGCAGCCAGACTACAGGGGGGTTGAACACTGAAGCTTTCTTT
TRBV5-1,TRBJ1-1,-,many,CASSFGRAAFF,TGCGCCAGCAGCTTTGGAAGAGCAGCTTTCTTT
TRBV29-1,TRBJ1-4,TRBD1,many,CSVEDRGQSNEKLFF,TGCAGCGTTGAGGACAGGGGGCAATCTAATGAAAAACTGTTTTTT
TRBV27,TRBJ1-5,-,once,CVSSFQNQPQHF,TGTGTCAGCAGTTTCCAGAATCAGCCCCAGCATTTT
TRBV19,TRBJ2-7,-,many,CASSMGTTTYEQYF,TGTGCCAGTAGTATGGGGACAACTACCTACGAGCAGTACTTC